This T cell receptor (beta chain) is from a study of beta chain features in type 1 diabetes. Expressed TCRB transcripts were sequenced because the entire RNA isolate underwent reverse transcription. Clones were read by immunoSEQ multiplex PCR, and TCRdb kept only the in-frame ones, dropping some. The table includes roughly 180,000 clones, 6% to 9% detected once. Study conclusions and caveats: Compared with healthy donors, patients appeared to share more similar naive, central memory and regulatory TCRB repertoires. Patients with Type 1 diabetes showed moderately but significantly shorter TCRB CDR3s in all four CD4+ subsets. Cells with high TCR expression could be over-represented when cDNA is sequenced.

This clone was found a few times. Its target is not known. The germline gives CDR1 ENHRY, CDR2 SYGVKD. CDR3 length: 13 residues. Deletions cut 6 bases from V and 5 bases from J, with 13 bases between. The chain employs TRBV10-3 and TRBJ2-5; D may be TRBD2 (6 bases). The specimen sequenced was central memory CD4+ T cells from blood. This receptor was obtained from a man between 18 and 29 years old with type 1 diabetes. The CDR3 sequence is CAIRDPGRETQYF. The DNA of the CDR3 is TGTGCCATCAGGGACCCGGGGAGGGAGACCCAGTACTTC.